This T cell receptor (beta chain) originates from a study of blood T cell repertoires in COVID-19 (dated by TCRdb to the early 2020s). Regarding the complete study: Samples covering the acute and convalescent phases of COVID-19 were provided by collaborators in the United States, Italy and Spain. The prospective study material was composed of cDNA or gDNA derived from T cells, B-cell-depleted T cells, or PBMCs. Subjects who had been exposed to COVID-19, were actively infected with it, or had recovered from it provided the deeply sampled blood TCRbeta repertoires that made up the dataset. The repertoires were released in a freely available public database intended as a resource for research on the immune response to SARS-CoV-2. Samples were obtained from the ongoing ImmuneRACE study (first 160 participants) and from 1,254 subjects provided by 6 global collaborators. Sample metadata almost always included a de-identified subject ID, COVID-19 status, age in years and sex. Where HLA class I and class II types were available, the types were taken from metadata supplied by the sample provider, not from assay-based typing.

TCRbeta CDR3 regions were amplified from genomic DNA using the immunoSEQ Assay, a bias-controlled multiplex PCR. In the authors' own workflow: Nucleated cell counts per sample were estimated from amplification of reference gene primers within the assay. Sequence reads were collapsed and filtered to measure the absolute abundance of every unique TCRbeta CDR3 rearrangement. Productive Simpson clonality was computed per sample as the square root of Simpson's diversity index over productive rearrangements. What TCRdb holds here is the immuneACCESS table cut down to in-frame rearrangements. Part of the clones is not present; checked against another copy, under half of the missing clones reflect an unresolved V gene, and the others are unexplained. V and J calls plus clone size are reproduced from that table; the DNA served to infer D and trimming. Here the sample has around 280,000 clones; roughly 87% occur a single time. The ten largest account for 2.2% of the sample.

Points the paper makes about the study in general: Clinical and demographic metadata were provided uncurated, with the amount varying by source and participant.

A second Seattle source provided samples from volunteer blood donors who had recovered from COVID-19. Whole blood was collected in K2EDTA tubes by collaborating institutions according to the institutions' own protocols. Collaborator samples were shipped for TCRbeta analysis as frozen whole blood, isolated PBMCs, or DNA extracted from either sample type. V and J are trimmed by 4 bases and 3 bases, and the gene matches miss 3 bases of the junction. There are 14 amino acids in the CDR3, from cysteine to phenylalanine inclusive. The sequence is cut down to CDR3 DNA, 42 bases in frame from base 1. Taken from the germline V gene, the CDR1 and CDR2 loops are SGHRS and YFSETQ. As to this clone: What antigen it recognizes has not been identified. Per-base qualities were not stored, and no clone one base away is much larger.

Material for sequencing was peripheral blood. The rearranged segments are TRBV5-1 and TRBJ2-7; TRBD1 agrees with 11 junctional bases. The receptor comes from a woman in her forties or fifties who had recovered from COVID-19. The bases are TGCGCCAGCAGCGGACAGGGGGCCCTCTACGAGCAGTACTTC. Its amino acids are CASSGQGALYEQYF. Beyond the CDR3, the reference TRBV5-1 and TRBJ2-7 genes provide the residues; the full variable domain reads: KAGVTQTPRYLIKTRGQQVTLSCSPISGHRSVSWYQQTPGQGLQFLFEYFSETQRNKGNFPGRFSGRQFSNSRSEMNVSTLELGDSALYLCASSGQGALYEQYFGPGTRLTVT.